One sample yielded the 15 T cell receptor beta chains listed below, sequenced in a study of early T cells in non-severe SARS-CoV-2 infection. TCRdb re-called the 5' RACE reads through MiXCR, storing one row per CDR3 protein. The sample consists of roughly 34,000 distinct CDR3 sequences, roughly 6.8% of them appearing once. The input for sequencing was whole blood, taken at baseline. These receptors came from an adult who was a healthcare worker with PCR-confirmed SARS-CoV-2 infection or an uninfected control (not recorded which).

This clonotype appeared a few times. This chain joins TRBV10-3 and TRBJ2-3; 11 bases map to TRBD2. From germline, CDR1 is ENHRY and CDR2 SYGVKD. The CDR3 has 18 amino acids. V lost 10 bases, J lost 1 base, and 16 bases stayed unmatched. CDR3 in DNA: TGTGCCACGCGTGAGTTGGGACTAGCGGAGAGAGGCACAGATACGCAGTATTTT. Its translation: CATRELGLAERGTDTQYF.

This clonotype appeared many times. The chain is built from TRBV29-1 and TRBJ2-4, with D possibly being TRBD1 (5 bases). This CDR3 has 12 amino acids. Germline V lookup: CDR1 SQVTM, CDR2 ANQGSEA. Trimming removed 7 bases at V and 6 bases at J, with 13 bases between. This CDR3 is CSGLTDSNIQYF. DNA of the CDR3: TGCAGCGGATTGACAGACTCAAACATTCAGTACTTC.

This clonotype has a handful of counts. This chain links TRBV30 with TRBJ2-3; D remains ambiguous. Germline CDR1 GTSNPN, CDR2 SVGIG (reference sequence). CDR3 length: 12 residues. V gave up 2 bases and J gave up 3 bases, with 6 bases separating them. The CDR3 DNA sequence: TGTGCCTGGAGTTCATCAACAGATACGCAGTATTTT. It is translated as CAWSSSTDTQYF.

This clonotype has just a few counts. V gene TRBV27 combines with J gene TRBJ2-1; 8 nucleotides line up with TRBD2. V gave up 6 bases and J gave up 1 base; unmatched junction bases: 11. Germline lookup yields CDR1 MNHEY and CDR2 SMNVEV (reference sequence). The CDR3 covers 17 residues. The CDR3, as DNA: TGTGCCAGCAGAGTTCCCGCGGGGGGAGAGTCCTACAATGAGCAGTTCTTC. Protein product: CASRVPAGGESYNEQFF.

The gene calls are TRBV4-1 and TRBJ1-4; D is ambiguous. The ends were cut back, 0 bases at V and 0 bases at J, with 8 bases in the middle. Germline values: CDR1 MGHRA, CDR2 YSYEKL. CDR3 size: 16 residues. The CDR3 bases are TGCGCCAGCAGCCAAGAGGCAGCAGCAACTAATGAAAAACTGTTTTTT. Translated: CASSQEAAATNEKLFF.

This clonotype was seen repeatedly, ten times or more. This chain's CDR3 is CASSLLRREGEQYF. The CDR3 DNA reads as TGTGCCAGCAGCTTGTTGAGGCGGGAGGGCGAGCAGTACTTC. The genes are TRBV7-2 and TRBJ2-7; 9 bases are a match to TRBD2. The germline gives CDR1 SGHTA, CDR2 FQGNSA. The CDR3 is made up of 14 amino acids. V was pared by 3 bases and J by 6 bases, with 6 bases of the junction left unmatched.

CDR3 in amino acids: CASRTGTIYNEQFF. The CDR3 DNA sequence: TGTGCCAGCAGAACCGGGACGATCTACAATGAGCAGTTCTTC. The V gene is TRBV6-1, the J gene TRBJ2-1; either TRBD1 or TRBD2 may supply D (5 bases each). V was clipped by 6 bases and J by 3 bases, with 12 bases between them. CDR3 size: 14 residues. Per the germline V gene, CDR1 is MNHNS and CDR2 is SASEGT.

This clonotype was picked up many times. The chain combines TRBV29-1 with TRBJ1-5, with 8 bases identical to TRBD1. There are 14 residues in the CDR3. CDR1 is SQVTM and CDR2 is ANQGSEA in the germline V gene. V lost 5 bases to trimming and J lost 4 bases; unmatched junction nucleotides: 7. CDR3 nucleotides: TGCAGCGTTTCCGAGACAGGGGATAATCAGCCCCAGCATTTT. It encodes CSVSETGDNQPQHF.

This clonotype was counted at least ten times. The chain recombines TRBV15 with TRBJ2-2; possible D gene TRBD1, 6 bases. Germline loops: CDR1 LNHNV, CDR2 YYDKDF (reference sequence). This CDR3 has 14 residues. Trimming took off 6 bases at V and 1 base at J, with 9 bases between the two ends. The chain's CDR3 is CATSTTGNTGELFF. The CDR3 coding sequence is TGTGCCACCAGTACGACAGGGAACACCGGGGAGCTGTTTTTT.

This clonotype was found many times. The chain couples TRBV5-1 to TRBJ2-6; no definite D call. The CDR3 is 15 amino acids. Trimming pared 0 bases from V and 2 bases from J, leaving 6 bases between. Per the germline V gene, CDR1 is SGHRS and CDR2 is YFSETQ. CDR3 coding DNA: TGCGCCAGCAGCTTGGGGACCACTGGGGCCAACGTCCTGACTTTC. Translated: CASSLGTTGANVLTF.

The chain has TRBV6-2 or TRBV6-3 and TRBJ2-3; D is unresolved. Trimming stripped 4 bases from V and 4 bases from J, with 9 bases between. The CDR3 totals 13 residues. Germline V lookup: CDR1 MNHEY, CDR2 SVGEGT. CDR3 bases: TGTGCCAGCAGTTTTCACTCTCCAGATACGCAGTATTTT. It yields the protein CASSFHSPDTQYF.

This clonotype was detected ten times or more. This chain uses TRBV7-8 with TRBJ2-7; D call uncertain. There are 13 residues in the CDR3. Trimming left V 1 base short and J 5 bases short, with 9 bases between. CDR1 SGHVS and CDR2 FQNEAQ come from the germline V gene. The CDR3 sequence is CASSLDTADEQYF. DNA for the CDR3: TGTGCCAGCAGCTTAGATACGGCGGACGAGCAGTACTTC.

In this sample, this clonotype turned up many times. V and J are TRBV11-2 and TRBJ2-3; D may be TRBD1 or TRBD2 (5 bases each). The CDR3 loop spans 14 amino acids. The germline V gene has CDR1 SGHAT and CDR2 FQNNGV. With 5 bases removed from V and 2 bases from J, the gap between germline ends came to 11 bases. CDR3 nucleotides: TGTGCCAGCAGCCCCGGGGCCTCCACAGATACGCAGTATTTT. Amino acids: CASSPGASTDTQYF.

This rearrangement joins TRBV11-2 to TRBJ2-7; D is possibly TRBD2 (7 bases). With 1 base removed from V and 3 bases from J, the gap between germline ends came to 10 bases. The CDR3 extends over 14 amino acids. In germline, CDR1 is SGHAT, CDR2 FQNNGV. Here the CDR3 DNA reads TGTGCCAGCAGCTTAGGGGGGGGCAGCTACGAGCAGTACTTC. Translated: CASSLGGGSYEQYF.

The chain employs TRBV7-2 and TRBJ1-1; possibly TRBD1 for D (6 bases). V was cut by 4 bases and J by 1 base, with 10 bases left in between. Germline CDR1 is SGHTA and CDR2 is FQGNSA. The CDR3 is 14 amino acids. The CDR3 loop reads CASSWGHQNTEAFF. In DNA form, the CDR3 reads TGTGCCAGCAGCTGGGGACATCAGAACACTGAAGCTTTCTTT.